This entry lists 14 T cell receptor beta chains sequenced from one sample in a study of CD8 T cells in Susac syndrome. RNA totalling about 0.5 to 1 ug underwent reverse transcription with random hexamers. TCRdb analysed the immunoSEQ multiplex PCR reads with MiXCR anew, one entry per CDR3 protein. Found here are about 140,000 distinct CDR3 sequences, about 95% of them singletons; the top ten hold 0.14%. Material for sequencing was CD4+ T cells from PBMCs. The origin of the receptors is a human donor with Susac syndrome.

The chain employs TRBV30 and TRBJ2-4, with D perhaps assigned TRBD1 or TRBD2 (5 bases each). V was shortened by 0 bases and J by 6 bases, with 9 bases between the two germline ends. Germline CDR1 reads GTSNPN; CDR2 reads SVGIG (reference sequence). The CDR3 is 13 residues long. The chain's CDR3 is CAWSVWGRNIQYF. DNA of the CDR3: TGTGCCTGGAGTGTTTGGGGGAGAAACATTCAGTACTTC. The full variable domain, with the rest looked up from reference TRBV30 and TRBJ2-4, is SQTIHQWPATLVQPVGSPLSLECTVEGTSNPNLYWYRQAAGRGLQLLFYSVGIGQISSEVPQNLSASRPQDRQFILSSKKLLLSDSGFYLCAWSVWGRNIQYFGAGTRLSVL.

The sample holds one count of this clonotype. The V gene is TRBV5-1, the J gene TRBJ2-3; possible D gene TRBD2, 6 bases. The germline gives CDR1 SGHRS, CDR2 YFSETQ. The CDR3 consists of 15 residues. The germline V and J ends were trimmed by 4 bases and 5 bases, with 17 bases remaining between them. As DNA, the CDR3 is TGCGCCAGCAGCGGGGGAGGAGGGCAAGGAGATACGCAGTATTTT. Its translation is CASSGGGGQGDTQYF.

This chain links TRBV23-1 with TRBJ2-1; 7 nucleotides align to TRBD1. TRBV23-1 is reported as an ORF; its role is uncertain. J lost 8 bases, V lost 0 bases, and 10 bases had no gene match. CDR3 length: 16 residues. This CDR3 reads CASSQSGRTGDDEQFF. The CDR3 DNA is TGCGCCAGCAGTCAATCGGGACGAACAGGGGACGATGAGCAGTTCTTC.

This sequence joins TRBV13 and TRBJ1-1, with 7 nucleotides matching TRBD1. J lost 4 bases, V lost 7 bases, and 12 bases had no gene match. This CDR3 contains 15 residues. Germline V CDR1 and CDR2: PRHDT, FYEKMQ (reference sequence). The CDR3 sequence is CASTWINRGSTEAFF. The CDR3 DNA is TGTGCCAGCACCTGGATCAACAGGGGATCCACTGAAGCTTTCTTT.

The rearrangement uses TRBV20-1 and TRBJ2-2; TRBD2 matches at 8 bases. V trimming: 0 bases; J trimming: 5 bases; junction bases outside the gene matches: 2. Germline CDR1 and CDR2: DFQATT and SNEGSKA (reference sequence). The CDR3 covers 14 residues. The CDR3: CSARDGRGTGELFF. For the CDR3, the DNA is TGCAGTGCTAGAGACGGGAGGGGGACCGGGGAGCTGTTTTTT.

This rearrangement joins TRBV9 to TRBJ1-1, with 7 nucleotides matching TRBD1. V lost 3 bases and J lost 10; bases outside the gene matches: 9. This CDR3 has 13 residues. Germline V gene data show CDR1 as SGDLS and CDR2 as YYNGEE. For the CDR3, the DNA is TGTGCCAGCAGCGCCGATCCAGGGGGTAGAGCTTTCTTT. Translating it yields CASSADPGGRAFF.

This clonotype was seen a handful of times. This chain joins TRBV7-6 and TRBJ1-4, with 7 positions matching TRBD1. The CDR3 runs 15 residues. Germline CDR1 and CDR2: SGHVS and FNYEAQ. The trim removed 5 bases at V and 0 bases at J, leaving 3 bases unmatched. The CDR3 DNA follows: TGTGCCAGCAGCCGGGACAGTGCAACTAATGAAAAACTGTTTTTT. Amino acids: CASSRDSATNEKLFF. The entire variable domain, with the rest obtained from reference TRBV7-6 and TRBJ1-4, is as follows: GAGVSQSPRYKVTKRGQDVALRCDPISGHVSLYWYRQALGQGPEFLTYFNYEAQQDKSGLPNDRFSAERPEGSISTLTIQRTEQRDSAMYRCASSRDSATNEKLFFGSGTQLSVL.

J is TRBJ2-3 and V is TRBV5-4; 11 nucleotides align to TRBD2. The CDR3 runs to 17 residues. CDR1 is SGHNT, CDR2 YYREEE, per germline (reference sequence). With 0 bases clipped from V and 1 base from J, the junction kept 4 bases outside the gene matches. The CDR3 DNA reads TGTGCCAGCAGCTTGGCGGTACTAGCGGGGGGCACAGATACGCAGTATTTT. It specifies CASSLAVLAGGTDTQYF.

The chain couples TRBV6-2 or TRBV6-3 to TRBJ2-5, with 8 positions matching TRBD2. V trimming: 6 bases; J trimming: 2 bases; junction bases outside the gene matches: 8. Germline V gives CDR1 MNHEY, CDR2 SVGEGT. The CDR3 has 15 amino acids. The CDR3 sequence is CASRRFSGTQETQYF. Written as DNA, the CDR3 is TGTGCCAGCAGAAGATTTAGCGGGACACAAGAGACCCAGTACTTC.

The gene calls are TRBV30 and TRBJ1-1; D is undetermined. The CDR3 runs to 13 residues. V lost 0 bases and J 1 base, leaving 6 bases between the germline ends. Germline V lookup: CDR1 GTSNPN, CDR2 SVGIG (reference sequence). CDR3 nucleotides: TGTGCCTGGAGTGTAGGCCAGAACACTGAAGCTTTCTTT. It specifies CAWSVGQNTEAFF.

The chain is built from TRBV5-6 and TRBJ2-5; 7 bases map to TRBD1. The CDR3 contains 16 residues. V was pared by 0 bases and J by 3 bases, with 8 bases of the junction left unmatched. Germline V CDR1 and CDR2: SGHDT, YYEEEE. The chain's CDR3 is CASSLVGTAKKETQYF. The CDR3 DNA follows: TGTGCCAGCAGCTTGGTAGGGACAGCGAAAAAAGAGACCCAGTACTTC.

This clonotype showed up just once. The chain joins TRBV20-1 to TRBJ2-1; no clear D gene. Trimming pared 5 bases from V and 0 bases from J, leaving 14 bases between. CDR3 size: 15 residues. The germline gives CDR1 DFQATT, CDR2 SNEGSKA (reference sequence). CDR3 coding DNA: TGCAGTGCTCTCCTGAAGACGGGCTCCTACAATGAGCAGTTCTTC. Translation: CSALLKTGSYNEQFF.

The chain employs TRBV5-1 and TRBJ2-3; D remains ambiguous. Trimming took off 3 bases at V and 3 bases at J, with 11 bases between the two ends. The CDR3 has 14 residues. Germline assignment: CDR1 SGHRS and CDR2 YFSETQ. The DNA for the CDR3 is TGCGCCAGCAGCTACAGCAGTCTTACAGATACGCAGTATTTT. This codes for CASSYSSLTDTQYF. Drawing the rest from reference TRBV5-1 and TRBJ2-3, the complete variable domain is KAGVTQTPRYLIKTRGQQVTLSCSPISGHRSVSWYQQTPGQGLQFLFEYFSETQRNKGNFPGRFSGRQFSNSRSEMNVSTLELGDSALYLCASSYSSLTDTQYFGPGTRLTVL.

The CDR3 sequence: CSARGWRDYNEQFF. CDR3 DNA sequence: TGCAGTGCTAGAGGGTGGAGGGATTACAATGAGCAGTTCTTC. The chain is built from TRBV20-1 and TRBJ2-1; D perhaps matches TRBD2 (6 bases). V lost 1 base, J lost 4 bases, and 11 bases lay in between. This CDR3 has 14 residues. The germline CDR1 and CDR2 sequences are DFQATT and SNEGSKA (reference sequence).